The clone carrying this TCR beta chain was observed a handful of times. The junction departs from the called germline gene at one end, perhaps through a read error. Germline V lookup: CDR1 SGHDT, CDR2 YYEEEE. CDR3 size: 15 residues. This entry comes from a study of T cell changes during pregnancy in multiple sclerosis. Repertoires were generated with immunoSEQ multiplex PCR, while TCRdb's copy carries only in-frame clones and drops some. In the table there are roughly 100,000 clones, 91% of which are singletons. This material consisted of peripheral blood, taken after pregnancy. The TCR originated in a female donor with multiple sclerosis, enrolled in a pregnancy study. This chain uses TRBV5-6 with TRBJ2-1; 7 bases line up with TRBD1. The CDR3: CASSLGQSSYNEQFF. DNA of the CDR3: TGTGCCAGCAGTTTGGGACAGAGCTCCTACAATGAGCAGTTCTTC.